The 28 T cell receptor beta chains in this list originate from one sample, sequenced in a study of T cell changes during pregnancy in multiple sclerosis. Repertoires were generated with immunoSEQ multiplex PCR, while TCRdb's copy carries only in-frame clones and drops some. The sample holds some 74,000 clones, more than 90% seen once. This specimen was peripheral blood, taken after pregnancy. These receptors originate from a female donor in good health, enrolled as a control in a pregnancy study.

V is TRBV21-1 and J is TRBJ2-7; the D segment call TRBD1 is taken from the table without a DNA check. TRBV21-1 is annotated as a pseudogene. The length of the CDR3 is 15 residues. CDR3 nucleotides: TGTGCCAGCAGCAAGAGGGACAGGGGCGGCTACGAGCAGTACTTC. The encoded protein is CASSKRDRGGYEQYF.

The rearrangement uses TRBV7-9 and TRBJ2-1, with D uncertain. The CDR3 consists of 13 residues. Deletions cut 1 base from V and 10 bases from J, with 11 bases between. CDR1 and CDR2 from the germline V gene are SEHNR and FQNEAQ (reference sequence). The CDR3 spells CASSLDALWEQFF. The CDR3 DNA follows: TGTGCCAGCAGCTTAGACGCGCTCTGGGAGCAGTTCTTC. Using reference TRBV7-9 and TRBJ2-1 for the parts outside the CDR3, the full variable domain is DTGVSQNPRHKITKRGQNVTFRCDPISEHNRLYWYRQTLGQGPEFLTYFQNEAQLEKSRLLSDRFSAERPKGSFSTLEIQRTEQGDSAMYLCASSLDALWEQFFGPGTRLTVL.

This clone was counted once. V is TRBV18 and J is TRBJ2-7; D unresolved. Trimming left V 6 bases short and J 3 bases short, with 12 bases between. CDR3 length: 13 amino acids. The germline V gene encodes CDR1 KGHSH and CDR2 LQKENI. CDR3 nucleotide sequence: TGTGCCAGCTCCCAAGAGGATTTCTACGAGCAGTACTTC. This translates into CASSQEDFYEQYF.

This rearrangement joins TRBV27 to TRBJ2-1; 11 nucleotides agree with TRBD2. The germline CDR1 and CDR2 sequences are MNHEY and SMNVEV (reference sequence). The V gene end was trimmed by 6 bases and the J gene end by 6 bases; junction bases not matched to a gene: 10. CDR3 length: 16 residues. DNA for the CDR3: TGTGCCAGCAGACCAGTAGCGGGAGGGCCGAGCAATGAGCAGTTCTTC. This codes for CASRPVAGGPSNEQFF.

On this clone: The same CDR3 also results from other DNA sequences found in this sample. This rearrangement joins TRBV18 to TRBJ2-3; unclear D gene. This CDR3 has 13 residues. Trimming pared 1 base from V and 1 base from J, leaving 3 bases between. CDR1 and CDR2 (germline): KGHSH, LQKENI. CDR3 bases: TGTGCCAGCTCACCACTCGGCACAGATACGCAGTATTTT. Protein: CASSPLGTDTQYF.

The chain uses TRBV29-1 and TRBJ1-1; D gene unclear. V gave up 5 bases and J gave up 5 bases, with 9 bases separating them. In germline, CDR1 is SQVTM, CDR2 ANQGSEA. This CDR3 has 11 amino acids. The CDR3 loop is CSVNRGTEAFF. The CDR3, as DNA: TGCAGCGTTAACAGAGGGACTGAAGCTTTCTTT.

The chain is built from TRBV4-2 and TRBJ2-7, with 8 bases matching TRBD2. The V gene end was trimmed by 1 base and the J gene end by 2 bases; junction bases not matched to a gene: 16. The CDR3 has 19 residues. Germline values: CDR1 LGHNA, CDR2 YNFKEQ. The CDR3 DNA follows: TGTGCCAGCAGCCAAGCACGGGTCAAGGTAGCGGGGCTCACCTACGAGCAGTACTTC. It codes for CASSQARVKVAGLTYEQYF.

This rearrangement joins TRBV7-9 to TRBJ2-3; D possibly corresponds to TRBD1 (5 bases). The V end lost 2 bases, the J end lost 8 bases, and 8 bases lay between the germline ends. The CDR3 is made up of 12 amino acids. In germline, CDR1 is SEHNR, CDR2 FQNEAQ (reference sequence). The chain's CDR3 is CASSLKGITQYF. DNA for the CDR3: TGTGCCAGCAGCTTAAAGGGGATTACGCAGTATTTT.

This rearrangement joins TRBV4-2 to TRBJ2-7; 9 nucleotides align to TRBD1. Germline values: CDR1 LGHNA, CDR2 YNFKEQ. The CDR3 has 15 amino acids. The trim removed 1 base at V and 6 bases at J, leaving 7 bases unmatched. The CDR3 bases are TGTGCCAGCAGCCAAGCGGGACAGGGTTTCGGCGAGCAGTACTTC. Encoded protein: CASSQAGQGFGEQYF.

This chain links TRBV7-9 with TRBJ2-5; tentative D call: TRBD2 (6 bases). V was pared by 2 bases and J by 0 bases, with 13 bases between. The CDR3 sequence is 16 residues long. From germline, CDR1 is SEHNR and CDR2 FQNEAQ (reference sequence). Here the CDR3 reads CASSLRRVSYQETQYF. In DNA form, the CDR3 reads TGTGCCAGCAGCTTAAGGAGGGTATCGTACCAAGAGACCCAGTACTTC.

The J gene is TRBJ1-1, the V gene TRBV6-1, with TRBD1 matching over 9 bases. This CDR3 is 13 amino acids long. Germline CDR1 is MNHNS and CDR2 is SASEGT. The J segment lost 11 bases and the V segment lost 4 bases, leaving 8 bases of the junction unmatched. CDR3 loop: CASSADRGVYAFF. In DNA, the CDR3 is TGTGCCAGCAGTGCCGACAGGGGGGTTTATGCTTTCTTT.

The CDR3 loop is CASSLVGLTAGANVLTF. DNA for the CDR3: TGTGCCAGCAGCTTAGTGGGCCTAACTGCTGGGGCCAACGTCCTGACTTTC. V usage is TRBV7-2 and J usage is TRBJ2-6; D call uncertain. Germline V CDR1 and CDR2: SGHTA, FQGNSA. The V gene lost 1 base and the J gene lost 2 bases, with 12 bases spanning the gap. This CDR3 spans 17 amino acids.

The chain couples TRBV9 to TRBJ2-1, with TRBD2 matching over 8 bases. The J segment lost 9 bases and the V segment lost 7 bases, leaving 6 bases of the junction unmatched. The CDR3 length is 12 residues. The V gene's germline CDR1 is SGDLS and CDR2 YYNGEE. The CDR3 region has the DNA TGTGCCAGCGGAGCGGGAGAGGTTGAGCAGTTCTTC. It yields the protein CASGAGEVEQFF.

This clone was seen just once. CDR3 nucleotides: TGTGCCAGCAGGAACACAGGGGTGACCGGGGAGCTGTTTTTT. Its protein product is CASRNTGVTGELFF. J is TRBJ2-2 and V is TRBV28; 7 bases map to TRBD1. The CDR3 consists of 14 residues. Trimming at V came to 6 bases and at J to 5 bases, leaving 6 bases not matched to a gene. Germline CDR1 reads MDHEN; CDR2 reads SYDVKM. Based on the CDR3 plus reference TRBV28 and TRBJ2-2, the full variable domain is DVKVTQSSRYLVKRTGEKVFLECVQDMDHENMFWYRQDPGLGLRLIYFSYDVKMKEKGDIPEGYSVSREKKERFSLILESASTNQTSMYLCASRNTGVTGELFFGEGSRLTVL.

This clone was observed a few times. V and J are TRBV5-4 and TRBJ2-1; D gene uncertain. CDR1 and CDR2 from the germline V gene are SGHNT and YYREEE (reference sequence). Trimming took off 0 bases at V and 8 bases at J, with 6 bases between the two ends. This CDR3 has 12 amino acids. The CDR3 is CASSLASHEQFF. In nucleotides, the CDR3 is TGTGCCAGCAGCTTGGCATCCCATGAGCAGTTCTTC. Supplemented by reference TRBV5-4 and TRBJ2-1, the full variable domain reads ETGVTQSPTHLIKTRGQQVTLRCSSQSGHNTVSWYQQALGQGPQFIFQYYREEENGRGNFPPRFSGLQFPNYSSELNVNALELDDSALYLCASSLASHEQFFGPGTRLTVL.

The chain is built from TRBV19 and TRBJ1-5; D perhaps matches TRBD1 (6 bases). V lost 5 bases, J lost 4 bases, and 12 bases lay in between. The CDR3 contains 14 residues. Per the germline V gene, CDR1 is LNHDA and CDR2 is SQIVND (reference sequence). The CDR3 is CASSPRGLNQPQHF. CDR3 in DNA: TGTGCCAGTAGTCCCAGGGGATTGAATCAGCCCCAGCATTTT.

The chain couples TRBV28 to TRBJ1-1; D remains unclear. Trimming left V 3 bases short and J 1 base short, with 15 bases between. The CDR3 has 16 residues. CDR1 MDHEN and CDR2 SYDVKM come from the germline V gene. The CDR3 DNA follows: TGTGCCAGCAGTTTTACGGGGTGGGTGTGGAACACTGAAGCTTTCTTT. Amino acid sequence: CASSFTGWVWNTEAFF.

CDR3 nucleotide sequence: TGTGCCAGCAGCCAAGATTGGGGAGGGAGAGCTTTCTTT. It is translated as CASSQDWGGRAFF. The J gene is TRBJ1-1, the V gene TRBV14; D is uncertain. CDR3 length: 13 amino acids. V lost 0 bases and J 10 bases, leaving 12 bases between the germline ends. Germline CDR1 and CDR2: SGHDN and FVKESK.

This chain uses TRBV7-7 with TRBJ2-6; no firm D call. This CDR3 spans 13 amino acids. Germline values: CDR1 SSHAT, CDR2 FNYEAQ (reference sequence). V was shortened by 5 bases and J by 4 bases, with 6 bases between the two germline ends. Written as DNA, the CDR3 is TGTGCCAGCAGCCAGGCAGGGGCCAACGTCCTGACTTTC. It specifies CASSQAGANVLTF.

The rearrangement links TRBV7-8 to TRBJ2-1; TRBD2 aligns across 10 bases. The germline CDR1 and CDR2 sequences are SGHVS and FQNEAQ. This CDR3 contains 15 residues. The J segment lost 7 bases and the V segment lost 1 base, leaving 4 bases of the junction unmatched. The CDR3 here is CASSLGPSGSNEQFF. DNA for the CDR3: TGTGCCAGCAGCTTAGGGCCTAGCGGGAGTAATGAGCAGTTCTTC.

The gene calls are TRBV15 and TRBJ1-6, with D possibly TRBD1 on 5 matching bases. The CDR3 sequence is 15 residues long. Per the germline V gene, CDR1 is LNHNV and CDR2 is YYDKDF (reference sequence). Trimming shortened V by 0 bases and J by 10 bases, and 13 bases separated the two germline ends. The CDR3 region is CATSRERGIGSPLHF. The CDR3 DNA follows: TGTGCCACCAGCAGAGAACGGGGGATTGGCTCACCCCTCCACTTT.

The chain has TRBV7-3 and TRBJ2-3, with D possibly TRBD2 on 5 matching bases. This CDR3 comprises 14 residues. Germline loops: CDR1 SGHTA, CDR2 FQGTGA. Between the trimmed V and J ends, which lost 2 bases and 2 bases, there was a span of 8 bases. In nucleotides, the CDR3 is TGTGCCAGCAGCTTAGTCGGGATCACAGATACGCAGTATTTT. It codes for CASSLVGITDTQYF.

The chain uses TRBV5-8 and TRBJ2-3; D ambiguous. CDR1 and CDR2 from the germline V gene are SGHTS and YDEGEE. The CDR3 totals 11 residues. Between the trimmed V and J ends, which lost 6 bases and 6 bases, there was a span of 8 bases. In nucleotides, the CDR3 is TGTGCCAGCACCCTCTCGGATACGCAGTATTTT. It is translated as CASTLSDTQYF.

The rearrangement uses TRBV7-8 and TRBJ2-5; D may be TRBD2 (5 bases). The V end lost 1 base, the J end lost 5 bases, and 8 bases lay between the germline ends. This CDR3 is built from 13 residues. Germline CDR1 is SGHVS and CDR2 is FQNEAQ. The CDR3 nucleotides read TGTGCCAGCAGCTTAGGCGGGTGGGAGACCCAGTACTTC. Residues: CASSLGGWETQYF.

The chain has TRBV28 and TRBJ1-6; D unresolved. CDR3 length equals 12 residues. Deletions cut 8 bases from V and 8 bases from J, with 10 bases between. Germline CDR1 MDHEN, CDR2 SYDVKM. CDR3 nucleotide sequence: TGTGCCAGCGAGGGAGTTGATTCACCCCTCCACTTT. Residues: CASEGVDSPLHF.

V gene TRBV28 combines with J gene TRBJ1-4; 9 bases map to TRBD1. Germline values: CDR1 MDHEN, CDR2 SYDVKM. The length of the CDR3 is 15 residues. Trimming at V came to 5 bases and at J to 7 bases, leaving 8 bases not matched to a gene. CDR3 bases: TGTGCCAGCAGTGAGCGACAGGGGGGTTTTGAAAAACTGTTTTTT. Amino acid sequence: CASSERQGGFEKLFF.

The chain combines TRBV11-2 with TRBJ2-1; 9 bases align to TRBD2. The junction had 8 bases not matched to a gene; V was cut back by 1 base and J by 4 bases. Germline lookup yields CDR1 SGHAT and CDR2 FQNNGV. This CDR3 is built from 17 residues. As DNA, the CDR3 is TGTGCCAGCAGCTTAGTAATAGCTAGCGGGAAGTACAATGAGCAGTTCTTC. This translates into CASSLVIASGKYNEQFF.

A few counts support this clone. This sequence joins TRBV27 and TRBJ2-7; 14 positions match TRBD2. The CDR3 has 16 residues. Germline CDR1 and CDR2: MNHEY and SMNVEV (reference sequence). Unmatched junction bases numbered 5, after V lost 5 bases and J lost 2 bases. The CDR3 is CASSQGLAGAPYEQYF. The DNA of the CDR3 is TGTGCCAGCAGTCAGGGACTAGCGGGAGCCCCCTACGAGCAGTACTTC.